These 16 T cell receptor beta chains originate from one sample sequenced in a study of Graves' ophthalmopathy and Graves' hyperthyroidism. Amplification from RNA transcripts yielded the TCR beta CDR3 regions. Second-round multiplex PCR followed a first-round RT-PCR using HTBI primers. TCRdb redid the calling of the multiplex PCR reads with MiXCR, one entry per CDR3 protein. The sample records roughly 410,000 distinct CDR3 sequences, approximately 15% being singletons. Sequenced material: peripheral blood. These receptors originate from a woman aged 18-29 years with stable Graves' hyperthyroidism.

This clonotype was found many times. This sequence joins TRBV6-5 and TRBJ1-5, with 7 bases matching TRBD1. Trimming took 2 bases from V and 6 from J; bases not matched to a gene: 4. Germline CDR1 MNHEY, CDR2 SVGAGI. CDR3 length equals 14 residues. CDR3 sequence (DNA): TGTGCCAGCAGTTACGGACAGGAGGTTCAGCCCCAGCATTTT. Its protein is CASSYGQEVQPQHF.

Only one count was recorded for this clonotype. The CDR3 loop reads CVGGAAGDTEAFF. CDR3 sequence (DNA): TGTGTCGGGGGGGCGGCGGGTGACACTGAAGCTTTCTTT. This rearrangement joins TRBV5-5 to TRBJ1-1; D may be TRBD1 (6 bases). This CDR3 contains 13 residues. Germline assignment: CDR1 SGHKS and CDR2 YYEKEE (reference sequence).

This clonotype showed up many times. The rearrangement links TRBV4-1 to TRBJ1-1; D possibly corresponds to TRBD1 (5 bases). CDR3 length: 16 residues. Germline lookup yields CDR1 MGHRA and CDR2 YSYEKL. V was pared by 5 bases and J by 0 bases, with 16 bases between. The DNA for the CDR3 is TGCGCCAGCAGCTCCTTGGGAGGGGACTTGAACACTGAAGCTTTCTTT. Residues: CASSSLGGDLNTEAFF.

Of note for this clonotype: A much more abundant neighbour one base away suggests this may be a read error. This chain uses TRBV12-3 or TRBV12-4 with TRBJ2-7; D tentatively reads TRBD1 or TRBD2 (6 bases each). The CDR3 extends over 15 amino acids. The CDR3 coding sequence is TGTGCCAGCAGTTTGGGGGGCAGGAGGCTCTACGAGCAGCACTTC. This codes for CASSLGGRRLYEQHF.

This sequence joins TRBV6-1 and TRBJ1-2; 7 bases are shared with TRBD1. J lost 4 bases, V lost 6 bases, and 5 bases had no gene match. The CDR3 runs 13 residues. The germline CDR1 and CDR2 sequences are MNHNS and SASEGT. CDR3 sequence (DNA): TGTGCCAGCAGGAGGGACAGTTTCTATGGCTACACCTTC. It codes for CASRRDSFYGYTF.

This clonotype was observed many times. This chain joins TRBV12-3 or TRBV12-4 and TRBJ1-1; 8 bases match TRBD1. This CDR3 is 14 amino acids long. V gave up 5 bases and J gave up 11 bases; unmatched junction bases: 13. CDR3 bases: TGTGCCAGCAGTGCACCCCGGGACAGGTGGGAGGCTTTCTTT. Residues: CASSAPRDRWEAFF.

This clonotype was seen repeatedly, ten times or more. The rearrangement joins TRBV28 to TRBJ2-5; no clear D. The CDR3 has 12 amino acids. CDR1 is MDHEN and CDR2 is SYDVKM in the germline V gene. V lost 8 bases and J 5 bases, leaving 12 bases between the germline ends. The DNA for the CDR3 is TGTGCCAGCCGGCAGAGAAGGGAGACCCAGTACTTC. This gives the protein CASRQRRETQYF.

This clonotype was seen a few times. The CDR3 region is CASSLGQKPGELFF. CDR3 nucleotides: TGCGCCAGCAGCTTGGGGCAGAAGCCCGGGGAGCTGTTTTTT. This sequence joins TRBV5-1 and TRBJ2-2, with D unresolved. V was pared by 0 bases and J by 6 bases, with 9 bases between. Germline CDR1 and CDR2: SGHRS and YFSETQ. This CDR3 has 14 residues.

This clonotype was seen a few times. This chain links TRBV14 with TRBJ1-2; 8 bases fit TRBD1. J gave up 4 bases and V 1 base, and 5 bases lay outside the gene matches. CDR1 and CDR2 (germline): SGHDN, FVKESK. The CDR3 is made up of 15 amino acids. The CDR3 nucleotides read TGTGCCAGCAGCCAAGGACAGGGGCCTAGCTATGGCTACACCTTC. Translation gives CASSQGQGPSYGYTF.

The chain is built from TRBV10-1 and TRBJ2-2; D not resolved. This CDR3 is built from 14 residues. CDR1 is WNHNN and CDR2 is SYGVQD in the germline V gene (reference sequence). V was shortened by 1 base and J by 5 bases, with 8 bases between the two germline ends. The CDR3 spells CASSELQMTGELFF. CDR3 DNA sequence: TGCGCCAGCAGTGAGTTGCAGATGACCGGGGAGCTGTTTTTT.

The sample holds many counts of this clonotype. V and J are TRBV19 and TRBJ1-5, with D possibly matching TRBD1 (5 bases). CDR1 and CDR2 (germline): LNHDA, SQIVND (reference sequence). V dropped 1 base and J dropped 0 bases, with 10 bases sitting between them. This CDR3 has 16 residues. CDR3 residues: CASSIGRQPSNQPQHF. Written as DNA, the CDR3 is TGTGCCAGTAGTATAGGGAGACAGCCTAGCAATCAGCCCCAGCATTTT.

This clonotype has ten or more counts. The CDR3 loop reads CASSLKSMNTEAFF. The CDR3 bases are TGTGCCAGCAGCTTAAAGTCCATGAACACTGAAGCTTTCTTT. J is TRBJ1-1 and V is TRBV11-3; D unresolved. V lost 2 bases, J lost 0 bases, and 7 bases lay in between. Germline V gene lookup returns CDR1 SGHNT and CDR2 YENEEA. The CDR3 runs to 14 residues. The variable domain in full, with the rest retrieved from reference TRBV11-3 and TRBJ1-1, is EAGVVQSPRYKIIEKKQPVAFWCNPISGHNTLYWYLQNLGQGPELLIRYENEEAVDDSQLPKDRFSAERLKGVDSTLKIQPAELGDSAVYLCASSLKSMNTEAFFGQGTRLTVV.

This clonotype was observed many times. The rearrangement links TRBV11-2 to TRBJ2-2; TRBD1 matches 8 bases. This CDR3 is built from 17 residues. The germline V gene encodes CDR1 SGHAT and CDR2 FQNNGV. The J segment lost 0 bases and the V segment lost 1 base, leaving 4 bases of the junction unmatched. The CDR3 here is CASSLGDRFANTGELFF. The CDR3 DNA is TGTGCCAGCAGCTTAGGGGACAGGTTCGCGAACACCGGGGAGCTGTTTTTT.

This clonotype came up many times. The chain recombines TRBV24-1 with TRBJ1-6, with 10 bases fitting TRBD1. Germline values: CDR1 KGHDR, CDR2 SFDVKD. This CDR3 spans 20 amino acids. V shed 6 bases, J shed 0 bases, and the junction held 13 bases outside the gene matches. CDR3 DNA sequence: TGTGCCACCAGTAGATGGGGACAGGGGAAAGGCACCTCCTATAATTCACCCCTCCACTTT. This codes for CATSRWGQGKGTSYNSPLHF.

Concerning this clonotype: Sequence at one end of the junction differs from germline and may be a read error. The V call is TRBV12-3 or TRBV12-4, the J call TRBJ2-7; D is possibly TRBD1 or TRBD2 (5 bases each). The CDR3 contains 14 residues. DNA for the CDR3: TGTGGCAGCAGTTTAGGGACGGCCTCCTACGAGCAGTACTTC. Its protein product is CGSSLGTASYEQYF.

This clonotype was picked up many times. This rearrangement joins TRBV19 to TRBJ1-5; the D gene is possibly TRBD1 (5 bases). CDR1 is LNHDA, CDR2 SQIVND, per germline (reference sequence). The V end lost 4 bases, the J end lost 5 bases, and 12 bases lay between the germline ends. This CDR3 has 14 amino acids. CDR3 sequence (DNA): TGTGCCAGTAGTACGCCGGGACGGGATCAGCCCCAGCATTTT. Its translation is CASSTPGRDQPQHF. Together with reference TRBV19 and TRBJ1-5, the CDR3 gives the full variable domain: DGGITQSPKYLFRKEGQNVTLSCEQNLNHDAMYWYRQDPGQGLRLIYYSQIVNDFQKGDIAEGYSVSREKKESFPLTVTSAQKNPTAFYLCASSTPGRDQPQHFGDGTRLSIL.